Listed below are T cell receptor beta chains from one sample, sequenced in a study of Ad26.COV2.S vaccination and SARS-CoV-2 variants. Sequencing used immunoSEQ multiplex PCR; TCRdb keeps in-frame clones, though not all of them. The data hold about 480,000 clones, with about 83% observed a single time. The sample was peripheral blood, taken in a trial of Ad26.COV2.S vaccine versus placebo. The receptors were gathered from a person aged 18-65 years who received the Ad26.COV2.S COVID-19 vaccine or a placebo. Both conserved end residues are trimmed from each CDR3. Each record gives: J gene, V gene, CDR3 protein.

>TRBJ2-7|TRBV5-4
ASSLGQIYEQY
>TRBJ1-5|TRBV30
AWGLGGSVGQPQH
>TRBJ1-2|TRBV4-2
ASSQGPVGGRLSGYT
>TRBJ2-5|TRBV7-2
ASSQGRITLYQETQY
>TRBJ2-1|TRBV19
ASRALGQANNEQF
>TRBJ1-5|TRBV2
ASSDIGPTLNQPQH
>TRBJ2-7|TRBV28
ASSLWSGIYEQY
>TRBJ2-1|TRBV4-1
ASSPNGPNNEQF
>TRBJ2-1|TRBV11-2
ASSLVVRSWAINEQF
>TRBJ1-5|TRBV5-6
ASSLLGGLGNQPQH
>TRBJ2-7|TRBV15
ATSRDLGYPVSYEQY
>TRBJ2-1|TRBV28
ASSWGGGPQFYNEQF
>TRBJ1-3|TRBV18
ASSPDTGHGNTIY
>TRBJ2-1|TRBV19
ASSINLLNEQF
>TRBJ1-6|TRBV6-5
ASRTGGRNSPLH
>TRBJ2-1|TRBV6-5
ASDSAGGRAGEQF
>TRBJ1-2|TRBV6-5
ASSYRANYGYT
>TRBJ2-2|TRBV5-1
ASSWTGGVGGELF
>TRBJ1-5|TRBV28
ASSFGQPQH
>TRBJ2-2|TRBV25-1
ASTTRLTGELF
>TRBJ2-1|TRBV3-1/TRBV3-2
ASSLQGTLRNEQF
>TRBJ2-1|TRBV29-1
SVAGGSYNEQF
>TRBJ2-2|TRBV28
ASSFQVTGELF
>TRBJ2-1|TRBV3-1/TRBV3-2
ASSQLGAEQF
>TRBJ1-5|TRBV28
ASARGYSNQPQH
>TRBJ2-1|TRBV5-4
ASSFLAGGDNEQF
>TRBJ2-1|TRBV4-2
ASSQGPKQQF
>TRBJ2-5|TRBV11-3
ASSSPRGSGSDETQY
>TRBJ2-3|TRBV30
AWSAGTRITDTQY
>TRBJ1-5|TRBV30
AWSRDRVWQPQH
>TRBJ2-7|TRBV9
ASSVGGDMIDEQY